This T cell receptor (beta chain) is drawn from a study of T-cell reconstitution after alpha-beta-depleted transplantation in children. The library targeted TCRbeta and was prepared with unique molecular identifiers. A single record per CDR3 protein comes from TCRdb applying MiXCR to the PCR reads. The repertoire consists of 250,000 to 350,000 distinct CDR3 sequences, with about a tenth occurring once and the leading ten covering around 9.1%. Germline CDR1 is ENHRY and CDR2 is SYGVKD. V lost 10 bases and J 4 bases, leaving 16 bases between the germline ends. The CDR3 contains 14 residues. This clonotype was sampled from a human donor who donated a stem cell graft to a child with SCID. The source material was PBMCs from the stem cell graft donor, sampled from the stem cell graft. This chain uses TRBV10-3 with TRBJ2-2; tentatively, D is TRBD2 (7 bases). The chain's CDR3 is CANRAGAGTGELFF. DNA of the CDR3: TGTGCCAACCGCGCGGGGGCCGGCACCGGGGAGCTGTTTTTT.